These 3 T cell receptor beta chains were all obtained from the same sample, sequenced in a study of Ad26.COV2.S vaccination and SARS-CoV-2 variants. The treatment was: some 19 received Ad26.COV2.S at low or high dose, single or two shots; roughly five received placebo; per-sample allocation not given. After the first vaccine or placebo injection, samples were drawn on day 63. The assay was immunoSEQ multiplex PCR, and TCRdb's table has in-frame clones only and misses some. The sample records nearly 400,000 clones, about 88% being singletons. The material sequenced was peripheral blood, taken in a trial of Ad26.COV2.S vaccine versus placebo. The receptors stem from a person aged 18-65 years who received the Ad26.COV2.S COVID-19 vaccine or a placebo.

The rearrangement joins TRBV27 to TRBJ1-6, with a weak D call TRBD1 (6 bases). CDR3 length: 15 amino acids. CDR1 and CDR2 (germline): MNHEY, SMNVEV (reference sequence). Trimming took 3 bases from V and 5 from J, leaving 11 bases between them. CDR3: CASSFRTADNSPLHF. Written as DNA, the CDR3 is TGTGCCAGCAGTTTTAGGACAGCAGATAATTCACCCCTCCACTTT.

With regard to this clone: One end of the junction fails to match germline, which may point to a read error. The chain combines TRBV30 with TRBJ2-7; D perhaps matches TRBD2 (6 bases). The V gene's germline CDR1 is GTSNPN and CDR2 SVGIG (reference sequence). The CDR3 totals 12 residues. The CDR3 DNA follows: TGTGCCTGGAGTGTGAGGCTGGGACTGCCCCACTTC. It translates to CAWSVRLGLPHF.

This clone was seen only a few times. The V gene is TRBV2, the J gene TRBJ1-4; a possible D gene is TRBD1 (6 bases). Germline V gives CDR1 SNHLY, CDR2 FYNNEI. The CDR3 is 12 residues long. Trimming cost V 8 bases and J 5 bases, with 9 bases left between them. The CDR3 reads CASRGRNEKLFF. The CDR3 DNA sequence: TGTGCCAGCCGGGGGCGGAATGAAAAACTGTTTTTT. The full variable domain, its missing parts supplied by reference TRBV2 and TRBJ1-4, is EPEVTQTPSHQVTQMGQEVILRCVPISNHLYFYWYRQILGQKVEFLVSFYNNEISEKSEIFDDQFSVERPDGSNFTLKIRSTKLEDSAMYFCASRGRNEKLFFGSGTQLSVL.